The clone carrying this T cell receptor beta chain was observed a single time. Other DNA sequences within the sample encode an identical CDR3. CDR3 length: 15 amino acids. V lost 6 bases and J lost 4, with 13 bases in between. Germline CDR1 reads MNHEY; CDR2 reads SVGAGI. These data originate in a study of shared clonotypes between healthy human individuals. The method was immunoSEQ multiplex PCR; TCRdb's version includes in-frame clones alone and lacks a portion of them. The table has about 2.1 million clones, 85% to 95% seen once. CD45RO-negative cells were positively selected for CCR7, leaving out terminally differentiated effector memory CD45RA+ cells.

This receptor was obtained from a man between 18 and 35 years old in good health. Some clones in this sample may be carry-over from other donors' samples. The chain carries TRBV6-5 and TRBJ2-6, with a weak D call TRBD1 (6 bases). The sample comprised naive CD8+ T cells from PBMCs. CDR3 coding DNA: TGTGCCAGCAGCCTAACAGGGTCCGGGGCCAACGTCCTGACTTTC. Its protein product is CASSLTGSGANVLTF.